Below, 2 T cell receptor beta chains from the same sample are listed, as sequenced in a study of sequential checkpoint blockade in melanoma. Data came from immunoSEQ multiplex PCR; TCRdb stores just in-frame clones and leaves some out. Of under 20,000 clones in the sample, approximately 70% were seen once. Treatment reported: randomized to nivolumab then ipilimumab (arm A) or the reverse (arm B). This material consisted of CD8+ T cells sorted from blood (inferred from file names), taken from a patient given nivolumab and ipilimumab in sequence. Receptors originate from a human donor with melanoma.

V usage is TRBV11-2 and J usage is TRBJ2-1, with 9 bases lining up with TRBD2. The CDR3 has 17 amino acids. With V trimmed by 0 bases and J by 8 bases, 11 bases remained unmatched. Germline V gene data show CDR1 as SGHAT and CDR2 as FQNNGV. CDR3 sequence reads: CASSLDQEREVPHEQFF. The CDR3 DNA reads TGTGCCAGCAGCTTAGATCAAGAGCGGGAGGTCCCCCATGAGCAGTTCTTC.

The chain's CDR3 is CASSETGLRPQHF. The CDR3 DNA reads as TGTGCCAGCTCAGAGACAGGATTGCGGCCCCAGCATTTT. V and J are TRBV6-5 and TRBJ1-5; TRBD1 is a possible D gene (6 bases). The V end lost 8 bases, the J end lost 9 bases, and 17 bases lay between the germline ends. This CDR3 contains 13 residues. The germline V gene has CDR1 MNHEY and CDR2 SVGAGI.